The sequence of this TCR beta chain was determined in a study of T cells in Graves' hyperthyroidism and ophthalmopathy. The ends were cut back, 0 bases at V and 5 bases at J, with 13 bases in the middle. Germline-derived CDR1 and CDR2 are MGHRA and YSYEKL. This CDR3 is 15 amino acids long. Template material for amplifying TCR beta CDR3 regions consisted of RNA transcripts. The primer set for the first-round RT-PCR of the TCR CDR3 was HTBI. Each CDR3 protein gets one entry after TCRdb re-called the multiplex PCR reads with MiXCR. The table has fewer than 550,000 distinct CDR3 sequences, less than 20% seen once.

The J gene is TRBJ2-5, the V gene TRBV4-1; possibly TRBD2 for D (5 bases). Material: blood. This receptor was taken from a woman in her late teens or twenties with Graves' hyperthyroidism. DNA of the CDR3: TGCGCCAGCAGCCAAGAAGCGGACTCCTGGGAGACCCAGTACTTC. Encoded protein: CASSQEADSWETQYF.